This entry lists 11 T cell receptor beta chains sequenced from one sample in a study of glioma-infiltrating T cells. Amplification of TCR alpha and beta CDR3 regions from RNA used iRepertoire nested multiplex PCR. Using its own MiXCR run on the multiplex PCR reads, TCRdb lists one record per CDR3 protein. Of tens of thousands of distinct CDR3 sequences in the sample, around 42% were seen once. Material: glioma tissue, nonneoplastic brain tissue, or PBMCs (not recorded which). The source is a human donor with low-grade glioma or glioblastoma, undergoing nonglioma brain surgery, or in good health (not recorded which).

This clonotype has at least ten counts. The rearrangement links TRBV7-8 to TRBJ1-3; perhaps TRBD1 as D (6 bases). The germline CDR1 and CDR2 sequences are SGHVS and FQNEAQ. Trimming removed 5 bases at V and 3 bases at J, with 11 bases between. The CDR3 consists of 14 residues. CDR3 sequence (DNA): TGTGCCAGCAGCAAAGGGGGTTTTGGAAACACCATATATTTT. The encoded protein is CASSKGGFGNTIYF.

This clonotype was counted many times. CDR3: CASSQPGQGSQPQHF. Here the CDR3 DNA reads TGTGCCAGCAGCCAACCGGGACAGGGAAGTCAGCCCCAGCATTTT. The J gene is TRBJ1-5, the V gene TRBV2; 9 positions match TRBD1. Germline CDR1 and CDR2: SNHLY and FYNNEI. J was trimmed by 6 bases and V by 6 bases; bases with no gene match: 9. The CDR3 loop spans 15 amino acids. Looking up the rest from reference TRBV2 and TRBJ1-5 gives the full variable domain: EPEVTQTPSHQVTQMGQEVILRCVPISNHLYFYWYRQILGQKVEFLVSFYNNEISEKSEIFDDQFSVERPDGSNFTLKIRSTKLEDSAMYFCASSQPGQGSQPQHFGDGTRLSIL.

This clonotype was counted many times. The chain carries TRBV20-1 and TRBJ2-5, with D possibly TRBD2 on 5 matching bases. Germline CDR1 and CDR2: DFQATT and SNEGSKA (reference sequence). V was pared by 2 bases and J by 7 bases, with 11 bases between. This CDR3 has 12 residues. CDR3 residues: CSARPQSGTQYF. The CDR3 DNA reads TGCAGTGCTAGACCTCAGAGCGGGACCCAGTACTTC.

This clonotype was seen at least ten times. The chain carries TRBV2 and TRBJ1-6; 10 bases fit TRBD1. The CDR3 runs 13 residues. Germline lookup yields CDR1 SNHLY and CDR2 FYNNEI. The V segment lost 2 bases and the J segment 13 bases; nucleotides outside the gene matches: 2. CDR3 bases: TGTGCCAGCAGTGAACGGGACAGGGGCCCCCTCCACTTT. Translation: CASSERDRGPLHF. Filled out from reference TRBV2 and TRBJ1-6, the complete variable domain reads EPEVTQTPSHQVTQMGQEVILRCVPISNHLYFYWYRQILGQKVEFLVSFYNNEISEKSEIFDDQFSVERPDGSNFTLKIRSTKLEDSAMYFCASSERDRGPLHFGNGTRLTVT.

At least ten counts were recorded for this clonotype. The CDR3 spells CASSPLGGGSTF. The CDR3 DNA reads as TGTGCCAGCTCACCATTAGGCGGAGGAAGCACCTTC. V and J are TRBV18 and TRBJ1-2, with unresolved D. V lost 2 bases and J lost 13, with 14 bases in between. There are 12 residues in the CDR3. The germline gives CDR1 KGHSH, CDR2 LQKENI.

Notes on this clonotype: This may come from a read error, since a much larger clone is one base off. CDR3: CASSFGQAPSYGQYF. Here the CDR3 DNA reads TGTGCCAGCAGCTTTGGACAGGCTCCCTCCTACGGGCAGTACTTC. The chain combines TRBV11-2 with TRBJ2-7; 7 nucleotides align to TRBD1. The germline gives CDR1 SGHAT, CDR2 FQNNGV. The CDR3 contains 15 residues.

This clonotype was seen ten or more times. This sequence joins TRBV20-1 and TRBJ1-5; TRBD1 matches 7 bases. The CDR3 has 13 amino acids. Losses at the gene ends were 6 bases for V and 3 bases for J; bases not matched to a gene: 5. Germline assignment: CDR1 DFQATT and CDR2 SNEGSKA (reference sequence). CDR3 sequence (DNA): TGCAGTGCGTTCCAGGGGGACAATCAGCCCCAGCATTTT. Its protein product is CSAFQGDNQPQHF.

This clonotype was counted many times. In DNA, the CDR3 is TGTGCCAGCAGCCAAGATTCTAGCGGGAGCTCCTACAATGAGCAGTTCTTC. This codes for CASSQDSSGSSYNEQFF. The rearrangement uses TRBV3-1 and TRBJ2-1; TRBD2 aligns across 10 bases. Germline V gene lookup returns CDR1 LGHDT and CDR2 YNNKEL (reference sequence). The CDR3 consists of 17 residues. Germline trimming cut 0 bases from V and 0 bases from J; bases unmatched to any gene: 2.

DNA for the CDR3: TGTGCCAGCAGTACGGGGGACAGGGGAGAGGACGAGCAGTACTTC. Its translation is CASSTGDRGEDEQYF. The V call is TRBV6-1, the J call TRBJ2-7; 10 nucleotides align to TRBD1. Germline loops: CDR1 MNHNS, CDR2 SASEGT. The CDR3 loop spans 15 amino acids. The trim removed 5 bases at V and 5 bases at J, leaving 9 bases unmatched.

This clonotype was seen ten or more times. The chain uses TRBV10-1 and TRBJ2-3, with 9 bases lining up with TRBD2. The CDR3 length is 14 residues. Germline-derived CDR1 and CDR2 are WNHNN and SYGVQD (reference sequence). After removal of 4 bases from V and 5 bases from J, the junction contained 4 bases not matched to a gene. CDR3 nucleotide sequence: TGCGCCAGCAGTGGTAGCGGGGGAGGAGATACGCAGTATTTT. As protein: CASSGSGGGDTQYF.

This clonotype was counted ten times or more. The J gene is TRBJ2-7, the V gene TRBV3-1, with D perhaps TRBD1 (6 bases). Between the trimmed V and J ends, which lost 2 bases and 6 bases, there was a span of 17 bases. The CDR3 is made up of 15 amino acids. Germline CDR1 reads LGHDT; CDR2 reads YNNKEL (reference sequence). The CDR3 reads CASSQSDTGYREQYF. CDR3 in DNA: TGTGCCAGCAGCCAATCGGATACAGGGTACCGCGAGCAGTACTTC.